The rows below give T cell receptor beta chains drawn from one sample of a study of CD8+ T cells in alopecia areata. This table comes from immunoSEQ multiplex PCR, and its TCRdb copy is limited to in-frame clones, with some not included. The repertoire holds under 65,000 clones, with 44% as singletons. Sequencing input: NKG2D-low CD8+ T cells sorted from blood. These receptors came from a human donor with alopecia areata. Both conserved end residues are part of each CDR3. The D gene is left open where the match is weak. The size of a clone is reported for some rows only, either as once, few or many, or as a class for expanded clones.

TRBV12-5	NA	NA	12	TRBJ2-7	CASGISAYEQYF	TGTGCTAGTGGGATTTCAGCCTACGAGCAGTACTTC
TRBV28	TRBD2	few	15	TRBJ2-1	CASRDPGLANNEQFF	TGTGCCAGCAGAGATCCTGGACTAGCGAATAATGAGCAGTTCTTC
TRBV7-6	NA	few	13	TRBJ2-3	CASSLAFGGTQYF	TGTGCCAGCAGCTTAGCGTTTGGCGGTACGCAGTATTTT
TRBV9	NA	NA	14	TRBJ2-2	CASSGGSVTGELFF	TGTGCCAGCAGCGGGGGGTCTGTCACCGGGGAGCTGTTTTTT
TRBV10-2	TRBD1	NA	14	TRBJ1-5	CASREDREVQPQHF	TGCGCCAGCAGAGAGGACAGGGAGGTTCAGCCCCAGCATTTT
TRBV29-1	NA	NA	14	TRBJ1-1	CSVPVRVPNTEAFF	TGCAGCGTTCCGGTCAGGGTTCCGAACACTGAAGCTTTCTTT
TRBV14	NA	NA	11	TRBJ2-7	CASSQHYEQYF	TGTGCCAGCAGCCAACACTACGAGCAGTACTTC
TRBV5-1	NA	NA	15	TRBJ2-7	CASSPEGRVFNEQYF	TGCGCCAGCAGCCCCGAGGGCAGGGTGTTCAACGAGCAGTACTTC
TRBV29-1	NA	NA	14	TRBJ2-1	CSVGPGKTYNEQFF	TGCAGCGTTGGCCCGGGAAAGACGTACAATGAGCAGTTCTTC
TRBV19	NA	NA	14	TRBJ2-1	CASSISLVGNEQFF	TGTGCCAGTAGTATCAGTCTAGTCGGCAATGAGCAGTTCTTC
TRBV6-6	NA	NA	11	TRBJ2-7	CASSNSYEQYF	TGTGCCAGCAGTAACAGCTACGAGCAGTACTTC
TRBV4-3	NA	NA	15	TRBJ2-1	CASSQDGRRYNEQFF	TGCGCCAGCAGCCAGGACGGCAGGCGCTACAATGAGCAGTTCTTC
TRBV7-2	TRBD2	NA	15	TRBJ2-3	CASSLTSGGADTQYF	TGTGCCAGCAGCTTGACTAGCGGGGGGGCAGATACGCAGTATTTT
TRBV7-9	NA	NA	12	TRBJ2-3	CASSLSGDTQYF	TGTGCCAGCAGCTTATCGGGAGATACGCAGTATTTT
TRBV5-1	TRBD1	NA	15	TRBJ2-7	CASSLWTGAAYEQYF	TGCGCCAGCAGCTTGTGGACAGGGGCGGCCTACGAGCAGTACTTC
TRBV28	TRBD1	NA	14	TRBJ1-2	CASSPRGQGAGYTF	TGTGCCAGCAGTCCCAGGGGACAGGGTGCTGGCTACACCTTC
TRBV7-9	NA	few	13	TRBJ1-5	CASSLGPRQPQHF	TGTGCCAGCAGCTTAGGACCTCGGCAGCCCCAGCATTTT
TRBV29-1	NA	NA	16	TRBJ2-3	CSVDSGAGTLPYPQYF	TGCAGCGTTGATAGTGGGGCCGGGACTCTCCCCTACCCGCAGTATTTT
TRBV14	NA	NA	12	TRBJ2-5	CASSQVLETQYF	TGTGCCAGCAGCCAAGTCTTAGAGACCCAGTACTTC
TRBV13	TRBD1	NA	13	TRBJ2-7	CASSWTGTYEQYF	TGTGCCAGCAGCTGGACAGGGACCTACGAGCAGTACTTC
TRBV15	NA	few	17	TRBJ2-1	CATSIRQVRLVGNEQFF	TGTGCCACCAGCATCCGACAGGTCCGCCTTGTCGGTAATGAGCAGTTCTTC
TRBV29-1	NA	NA	12	TRBJ2-5	CSFKGQSPEQYF	TGCAGCTTCAAGGGGCAGTCTCCAGAGCAGTACTTC
TRBV29-1	NA	NA	14	TRBJ2-7	CSVEDMKDTREQYF	TGCAGCGTTGAAGATATGAAGGACACTCGGGAGCAGTACTTC
TRBV19	TRBD1	NA	14	TRBJ2-7	CASSIVQGSYEQYF	TGTGCCAGTAGTATAGTACAGGGGAGCTACGAGCAGTACTTC
TRBV7-9	NA	few	14	TRBJ1-5	CASSPPSSNQPQHF	TGTGCCAGCAGCCCCCCAAGTAGCAATCAGCCCCAGCATTTT
TRBV27	NA	NA	14	TRBJ2-7	CASIPTGGDNEQYF	TGTGCCAGCATTCCCACAGGGGGGGATAACGAGCAGTACTTC
TRBV2	TRBD1	NA	14	TRBJ2-1	CASTGTGGRDEQFF	TGTGCCAGCACTGGGACAGGGGGCAGGGATGAGCAGTTCTTC